Shown below are 26 T cell receptor beta chains from a single sample sequenced in a study of CD8 T cells in ankylosing spondylitis. TCRdb recomputed calls from the 5' RACE reads with MiXCR, one row per CDR3 protein. The profile covers about 160,000 distinct CDR3 sequences, with about 16% appearing a single time and approximately 8% taken by the ten largest. Sequencing used blood, either unsorted or a sorted T cell fraction (not recorded which). The receptor set was obtained from a male donor with ankylosing spondylitis or in good health (not recorded which).

V gene TRBV5-1 combines with J gene TRBJ2-7, with a possible D match to TRBD1 (5 bases). V shed 4 bases and J shed 2 bases, with 13 bases lying between them. Germline CDR1 reads SGHRS; CDR2 reads YFSETQ. The length of the CDR3 is 14 residues. The CDR3: CASSDQLDTYEQYF. CDR3 in DNA: TGCGCCAGCAGCGACCAGTTGGACACCTACGAGCAGTACTTC.

The table lists this clonotype with many counts. V gene TRBV20-1 combines with J gene TRBJ1-2, with no clear D. Germline CDR1 and CDR2: DFQATT and SNEGSKA (reference sequence). Trimming removed 0 bases from V and 2 bases from J, with 7 bases in between. The CDR3 loop spans 13 amino acids. The CDR3 here is CSARETDNYGYTF. DNA of the CDR3: TGCAGTGCTAGAGAAACAGACAACTATGGCTACACCTTC.

This clonotype was observed at least ten times. The V gene is TRBV28, the J gene TRBJ1-2; no clear D gene. Trimming removed 7 bases from V and 0 bases from J, with 3 bases in between. The CDR3 sequence is 11 residues long. In germline, CDR1 is MDHEN, CDR2 SYDVKM. CDR3 DNA sequence: TGTGCCAGCAAGGCTAACTATGGCTACACCTTC. Amino acids: CASKANYGYTF.

This clonotype was detected ten times or more. The chain couples TRBV12-3 or TRBV12-4 to TRBJ1-5, with a possible D match to TRBD1 (5 bases). V was trimmed by 1 base and J by 7 bases, leaving 14 bases between them. The CDR3 is made up of 15 amino acids. CDR3 sequence reads: CASSLVGVRGQPQHF. The CDR3 DNA is TGTGCCAGCAGTTTAGTGGGGGTAAGAGGGCAGCCCCAGCATTTT.

This clonotype has only a few counts. The V call is TRBV20-1, the J call TRBJ2-1, with 12 bases identical to TRBD2. Germline V gene lookup returns CDR1 DFQATT and CDR2 SNEGSKA (reference sequence). The J segment lost 5 bases and the V segment lost 2 bases, leaving 10 bases of the junction unmatched. The CDR3 spans 17 residues. The CDR3 bases are TGCAGTGCTAGAAAGCCTAGCGGGAGGGTCCCTGACAATGAGCAGTTCTTC. Its protein is CSARKPSGRVPDNEQFF.

This clonotype was observed at least ten times. The genes are TRBV3-1 and TRBJ1-3; D is unresolved. Germline V gene data show CDR1 as LGHDT and CDR2 as YNNKEL (reference sequence). This CDR3 region has 12 residues. Trimming stripped 4 bases from V and 7 bases from J, with 8 bases between. DNA of the CDR3: TGTGCCAGCAGCCCAGCGGGGAACACCATATATTTT. This sequence encodes CASSPAGNTIYF.

This clonotype was counted many times. The chain uses TRBV20-1 and TRBJ1-1; no definite D call. This CDR3 has 14 amino acids. Trimming removed 6 bases at V and 0 bases at J, with 14 bases between. Germline CDR1 DFQATT, CDR2 SNEGSKA (reference sequence). Written as DNA, the CDR3 is TGCAGTGCGGAATCGGATGGATTGAACACTGAAGCTTTCTTT. Translation: CSAESDGLNTEAFF.

The chain is built from TRBV25-1 and TRBJ2-5, with 8 bases aligning to TRBD2. The CDR3 totals 14 residues. V lost 3 bases to trimming and J lost 7 bases; unmatched junction nucleotides: 7. Germline CDR1 MGHDK, CDR2 SYGVNS. The chain's CDR3 is CASSESGRSGTQYF. The CDR3, as DNA: TGTGCCAGCAGTGAGAGCGGGAGATCTGGGACCCAGTACTTC. The entire variable domain, with the rest obtained from reference TRBV25-1 and TRBJ2-5, is as follows: EADIYQTPRYLVIGTGKKITLECSQTMGHDKMYWYQQDPGMELHLIHYSYGVNSTEKGDLSSESTVSRIRTEHFPLTLESARPSHTSQYLCASSESGRSGTQYFGPGTRLLVL.

Many counts were recorded for this clonotype. V is TRBV23-1 and J is TRBJ2-5; D not certain. TRBV23-1 is recorded as an ORF, its role being uncertain. The CDR3 is 13 amino acids. V lost 0 bases and J 4 bases, leaving 6 bases between the germline ends. CDR3 in amino acids: CASSQSWRETQYF. The CDR3 DNA reads as TGCGCCAGCAGTCAATCGTGGAGAGAGACCCAGTACTTC.

This clonotype turned up a few times. Possible read error: a much larger clone is one base away. The chain combines TRBV11-2 with TRBJ1-2; 7 nucleotides line up with TRBD1. The CDR3 is made up of 15 amino acids. CDR1 and CDR2 (germline): SGHAT, FQNNGV. The DNA of the CDR3 is TGTGTCAGCCGCGACAGGGTAACGGCTAACTATGGCTACACCTTC. Translated: CVSRDRVTANYGYTF.

This clonotype was detected ten times or more. The V call is TRBV5-1, the J call TRBJ1-1, with no clear D. In germline, CDR1 is SGHRS, CDR2 YFSETQ. This CDR3 is built from 13 residues. Trimming stripped 2 bases from V and 1 base from J, with 6 bases between. CDR3 nucleotides: TGCGCCAGCAGCTTACCAGGGAACACTGAAGCTTTCTTT. As protein: CASSLPGNTEAFF.

This clonotype was counted many times. The chain combines TRBV4-1 with TRBJ2-1; 10 bases align to TRBD2. The V and J ends lost 0 bases and 5 bases, in that order; junction bases with no gene match: 13. There are 19 residues in the CDR3. Germline V gives CDR1 MGHRA, CDR2 YSYEKL. CDR3 loop: CASSQEPLAGVSLHNEQFF. In nucleotides, the CDR3 is TGCGCCAGCAGCCAAGAGCCCCTAGCGGGAGTGAGTTTACACAATGAGCAGTTCTTC.

This clonotype has just one count. The V and J genes are TRBV6-1 and TRBJ1-5; the D gene is possibly TRBD1 (5 bases). This CDR3 spans 14 amino acids. Looked up from germline, CDR1 is MNHNS and CDR2 is SASEGT. Between the trimmed V and J ends, which lost 2 bases and 6 bases, there was a span of 11 bases. CDR3 loop: CASSEPFRGQPQHF. CDR3 DNA sequence: TGTGCCAGCAGTGAACCGTTTAGGGGTCAGCCCCAGCATTTT.

This clonotype has just a few counts. The chain combines TRBV25-1 with TRBJ2-3, with a tentative D call TRBD2 (6 bases). CDR3 length equals 13 residues. Germline V gene lookup returns CDR1 MGHDK and CDR2 SYGVNS. V was shortened by 4 bases and J by 6 bases, with 11 bases between the two germline ends. The CDR3: CASSGDWKDTQYF. DNA of the CDR3: TGTGCCAGCAGTGGGGACTGGAAGGATACGCAGTATTTT.

The sample holds a few counts of this clonotype. The V and J genes are TRBV1 and TRBJ1-5; TRBD1 is taken as the D call from the table, unchecked against the DNA. TRBV1 is noted as a pseudogene. The length of the CDR3 is 16 residues. The CDR3 reads CTSSQDGTASNQPQHF. Here the CDR3 DNA reads TGCACCAGCAGCCAAGATGGGACAGCTAGCAATCAGCCCCAGCATTTT.

The rearrangement uses TRBV5-1 and TRBJ2-2; D gene uncertain. The CDR3 contains 14 residues. The V end was cut by 3 bases, the J end by 4 bases, with 10 bases between. The germline CDR1 and CDR2 sequences are SGHRS and YFSETQ. DNA of the CDR3: TGCGCCAGCAGCTCCCTTGAAGGCACCGGGGAGCTGTTTTTT. It specifies CASSSLEGTGELFF.

This clonotype was seen many times. The chain employs TRBV12-3 or TRBV12-4 and TRBJ1-6, with a tentative D call TRBD1 (6 bases). The CDR3 consists of 14 residues. Trimming shortened V by 6 bases and J by 9 bases, and 15 bases separated the two germline ends. CDR3 sequence: CASSPRTVGSPLHF. DNA for the CDR3: TGTGCCAGCAGCCCTAGGACAGTCGGTTCACCCCTCCACTTT.

This clonotype was picked up many times. The chain employs TRBV28 and TRBJ2-7; D is unresolved. The CDR3 is 11 residues long. Trimming shortened V by 5 bases and J by 7 bases, and 9 bases separated the two germline ends. CDR1 is MDHEN, CDR2 SYDVKM, per germline. The CDR3 sequence: CASSPLWEQYF. The CDR3 DNA reads TGTGCCAGCAGTCCGCTCTGGGAGCAGTACTTC.

This clonotype was seen a handful of times. The chain recombines TRBV27 with TRBJ1-4; D remains ambiguous. Germline V gene data show CDR1 as MNHEY and CDR2 as SMNVEV (reference sequence). The CDR3 contains 12 residues. Trimming shortened V by 8 bases and J by 12 bases, and 16 bases separated the two germline ends. The CDR3 here is CASGTLWRELFF. The CDR3 DNA follows: TGTGCCAGCGGCACGCTCTGGCGGGAACTGTTTTTT.

This clonotype showed up just a few times. This chain joins TRBV2 and TRBJ2-1; TRBD1 might be the D (6 bases). Trimming removed 4 bases at V and 6 bases at J, with 16 bases between. The CDR3 is 15 residues long. Germline assignment: CDR1 SNHLY and CDR2 FYNNEI. CDR3 coding DNA: TGTGCCAGCAGTGGTGAGGGCCAGGGGCGCAATGAGCAGTTCTTC. This codes for CASSGEGQGRNEQFF.

This clonotype was seen repeatedly, ten times or more. V is TRBV5-1 and J is TRBJ1-1, with TRBD1 matching over 7 bases. CDR1 and CDR2 (germline): SGHRS, YFSETQ. This CDR3 region has 14 residues. V trimming: 3 bases; J trimming: 5 bases; junction bases outside the gene matches: 7. CDR3 DNA: TGCGCCAGCAGCTCGGAGGGACAGCGGACTGAAGCTTTCTTT. It translates to CASSSEGQRTEAFF.

This clonotype has just a few counts. This chain uses TRBV29-1 with TRBJ2-7, with D perhaps being TRBD1 or TRBD2 (5 bases each). Looked up from germline, CDR1 is SQVTM and CDR2 is ANQGSEA. The CDR3 length is 13 residues. V was clipped by 4 bases and J by 4 bases, with 14 bases between them. The CDR3 nucleotides read TGCAGCGTTGTTGAGAGGGGAAGGTACGAGCAGTACTTC. It translates to CSVVERGRYEQYF.

The chain links TRBV28 to TRBJ2-2; D remains ambiguous. Germline CDR1 MDHEN, CDR2 SYDVKM. Trimming pared 5 bases from V and 4 bases from J, leaving 14 bases between. The CDR3 spans 15 residues. Written as DNA, the CDR3 is TGTGCCAGCAGTCCTCGACCGAAATCCACCGGGGAGCTGTTTTTT. Translated: CASSPRPKSTGELFF.

Many counts were recorded for this clonotype. The chain combines TRBV28 with TRBJ2-2, with TRBD2 as a possible D gene (6 bases). Germline V CDR1 and CDR2: MDHEN, SYDVKM. Between the trimmed V and J ends, which lost 7 bases and 4 bases, there was a span of 13 bases. CDR3 size: 14 residues. CDR3 sequence: CASILGTFTGELFF. CDR3 in DNA: TGTGCCAGCATCTTAGGGACTTTCACCGGGGAGCTGTTTTTT. Full variable domain (missing parts from reference TRBV28 and TRBJ2-2): DVKVTQSSRYLVKRTGEKVFLECVQDMDHENMFWYRQDPGLGLRLIYFSYDVKMKEKGDIPEGYSVSREKKERFSLILESASTNQTSMYLCASILGTFTGELFFGEGSRLTVL.

This clonotype was found many times. The rearrangement joins TRBV5-1 to TRBJ2-2, with 9 bases fitting TRBD2. Germline V lookup: CDR1 SGHRS, CDR2 YFSETQ. Trimming took 1 base from V and 16 from J; bases not matched to a gene: 8. This CDR3 has 13 amino acids. The CDR3 DNA reads as TGCGCCAGCAGCTTGAGACTAGCGGATACCCAGTTTTTT. Protein: CASSLRLADTQFF.

This clonotype has just a few counts. The V gene is TRBV30, the J gene TRBJ2-7; a possible D gene is TRBD2 (5 bases). Germline assignment: CDR1 GTSNPN and CDR2 SVGIG (reference sequence). Deletions cut 4 bases from V and 6 bases from J, with 16 bases between. CDR3 length equals 13 residues. The CDR3 reads CAWTSGNYLEQYF. In DNA, the CDR3 is TGTGCCTGGACTTCGGGGAATTATCTCGAGCAGTACTTC.